These 7 T cell receptor beta chains were all obtained from the same sample, sequenced in a study of cytomegalovirus exposure and HLA in healthy donors (dated by TCRdb to 2016 to 2017). The library was obtained by the immunoSEQ multiplex PCR assay. A mixture of 60 forward primers for TCR Vbeta segments and 13 reverse primers for TCR Jbeta segments was used in the multiplex PCR. The clones in this table, taken by TCRdb from immuneACCESS, are in-frame only. Not every clone is retained; where verified, under half of the shortfall comes from an unresolved V gene, and the cause of the rest is unknown. The sample table contains roughly 120,000 clones; only one count was recorded for 73% of them. Around 8.1% of the sample is held by the ten biggest clonotypes. Specimen: PBMCs. The receptors come from a man aged 40-49 years in good health and CMV-seronegative.

This clone was found once. The chain links TRBV7-2 to TRBJ1-6; possible D gene TRBD1, 5 bases. Germline V CDR1 and CDR2: SGHTA, FQGNSA. The CDR3 is made up of 15 amino acids. Deletions cut 9 bases from V and 0 bases from J, with 12 bases between. CDR3 amino acids: CASGGSPSYNSPLHF. DNA of the CDR3: TGTGCCAGTGGGGGGAGCCCCTCCTATAATTCACCCCTCCACTTT.

V is TRBV15 and J is TRBJ1-2, with TRBD1 identical over 8 bases. After removal of 4 bases from V and 0 bases from J, the junction contained 4 bases not matched to a gene. Germline V gene sequence: CDR1 LNHNV, CDR2 YYDKDF (reference sequence). The CDR3 spans 15 residues. CDR3 nucleotides: TGTGCCACCAGCAAGGGACAGGCGCCTAACTATGGCTACACCTTC. Its translation is CATSKGQAPNYGYTF.

The V call is TRBV1, the J call TRBJ2-2; TRBD1, the table's D call, lacks a check against the DNA. TRBV1 is described as a pseudogene. The CDR3 has 14 residues. Here the CDR3 reads CTSSPEQNTGELFF. The CDR3 region has the DNA TGCACCAGCAGCCCCGAACAGAACACCGGGGAGCTGTTTTTT.

The rearrangement uses TRBV7-2 and TRBJ2-7, with a weak D call TRBD2 (5 bases). CDR1 is SGHTA and CDR2 is FQGNSA in the germline V gene. The CDR3 runs 16 residues. Trimming removed 5 bases from V and 5 bases from J, with 22 bases in between. The CDR3 protein is CASSAQLVTGLDEQYF. CDR3 sequence (DNA): TGTGCCAGCAGCGCCCAACTAGTAACTGGTCTCGACGAGCAGTACTTC.

This rearrangement joins TRBV28 to TRBJ1-5; D is ambiguous. The CDR3 covers 13 residues. Germline V gene data show CDR1 as MDHEN and CDR2 as SYDVKM. Trimming took off 6 bases at V and 10 bases at J, with 16 bases between the two ends. In DNA form, the CDR3 reads TGTGCCAGCAGACCCAGTCGATCTTACCCCCAGCATTTT. Translated, it gives CASRPSRSYPQHF.

This clone was seen a few times. The CDR3 region is CASSQDRGRAWGLANIQYF. The CDR3 DNA follows: TGCGCCAGCAGCCAAGATAGAGGCAGGGCGTGGGGGCTCGCTAACATTCAGTACTTC. The V and J genes are TRBV4-1 and TRBJ2-4; possible D gene TRBD1, 6 bases. Germline-derived CDR1 and CDR2 are MGHRA and YSYEKL. V was shortened by 0 bases and J by 7 bases, with 25 bases between the two germline ends. CDR3 length: 19 amino acids.

The chain employs TRBV6-5 and TRBJ1-4; 7 bases line up with TRBD1. The CDR3 has 14 amino acids. Germline loops: CDR1 MNHEY, CDR2 SVGAGI. V dropped 11 bases and J dropped 5; count of bases not matched to a gene: 11. The CDR3 region has the DNA TGTGCCGCTCGGACAGGTGCTACAAATGAAAAACTGTTTTTT. This codes for CAARTGATNEKLFF.